The 21 T cell receptor beta chains reported below all come from one sample, sequenced in a study of T-cell reconstitution after alpha-beta-depleted transplantation in children. It was with unique molecular identifiers that the TCRbeta library was prepared. TCRdb ran MiXCR on the PCR reads and lists one entry per CDR3 protein. There are approximately 150,000 distinct CDR3 sequences in the sample; 8.8% occur only once, and around 18% lies in the top ten. The source was PBMCs, mostly from graft donor cells, collected 180 days after TCRalphabeta/CD19-depleted stem cell transplant. Receptors were obtained from a female patient aged 2-9 years who had a stem cell transplant for congenital amegakaryocytic thrombocytopenia, so the T cells may come from the graft donor.

At least ten counts were recorded for this clonotype. The gene calls are TRBV6-1 and TRBJ2-1; 14 positions agree with TRBD2. The CDR3 covers 18 residues. Germline V CDR1 and CDR2: MNHNS, SASEGT. The V and J ends lost 6 bases and 4 bases, in that order; junction bases with no gene match: 11. The CDR3 is CASRQGTSGRGGYNEQFF. The DNA for the CDR3 is TGTGCCAGCAGACAGGGGACTAGCGGGAGAGGGGGGTACAATGAGCAGTTCTTC.

This clonotype is deemed medium-sized (0.01 to 0.1%). The CDR3: CASSRGQGNYEQYF. Here the CDR3 DNA reads TGTGCCAGCAGCCGCGGACAGGGGAACTACGAGCAGTACTTC. V and J are TRBV12-3 or TRBV12-4 and TRBJ2-7, with TRBD1 identical over 9 bases. The CDR3 spans 14 residues. The junction had 6 bases not matched to a gene; V was cut back by 6 bases and J by 3 bases.

This clonotype was observed a handful of times. The V gene is TRBV4-2, the J gene TRBJ2-2, with 8 bases lining up with TRBD2. CDR3 size: 16 residues. CDR1 and CDR2 from the germline V gene are LGHNA and YNFKEQ. V lost 4 bases to trimming and J lost 3 bases; unmatched junction nucleotides: 7. CDR3 sequence (DNA): TGTGCCAGCAGCCCCTGGACACTAGCGGACACCGGGGAGCTGTTTTTT. This encodes CASSPWTLADTGELFF.

The chain combines TRBV12-3 or TRBV12-4 with TRBJ2-7; D may correspond to TRBD1 or TRBD2 (5 bases each). Trimming took 1 base from V and 0 from J, leaving 10 bases between them. This CDR3 contains 15 residues. In DNA, the CDR3 is TGTGCCAGCAGTTTAGTCTGGGACGGCTCCTACGAGCAGTACTTC. As protein: CASSLVWDGSYEQYF.

This clonotype was recorded a few times. The V gene is TRBV5-1, the J gene TRBJ2-3; 11 nucleotides agree with TRBD2. CDR1 SGHRS and CDR2 YFSETQ come from the germline V gene. This CDR3 comprises 17 residues. The trim removed 6 bases at V and 0 bases at J, leaving 9 bases unmatched. This CDR3 is CASTRGGLAGSTDTQYF. The CDR3 region has the DNA TGCGCCAGCACACGAGGCGGACTAGCGGGCAGCACAGATACGCAGTATTTT.

This clonotype appeared many times. The chain has TRBV7-2 and TRBJ1-6; weak D call: TRBD1 (6 bases). The V and J ends lost 5 bases and 4 bases respectively, with 12 bases between them. CDR1 is SGHTA and CDR2 is FQGNSA in the germline V gene. CDR3 length equals 15 residues. CDR3: CASSAGTPYNSPLHF. The DNA of the CDR3 is TGTGCCAGCAGCGCAGGGACACCTTATAATTCACCCCTCCACTTT.

There are many counts of this clonotype. This chain connects TRBV12-3 or TRBV12-4 to TRBJ1-2; D may be TRBD1 (6 bases). Trimming shortened V by 3 bases and J by 8 bases, and 13 bases separated the two germline ends. The CDR3 sequence is 13 residues long. The CDR3 DNA reads as TGTGCCAGCAGTTTGAGACAGCAGGGGGGCTACACCTTC. This translates into CASSLRQQGGYTF.

This clonotype has a count of ten or more. The chain joins TRBV11-3 to TRBJ1-1; TRBD1 matches at 7 bases. Germline assignment: CDR1 SGHNT and CDR2 YENEEA. J gave up 10 bases and V 5 bases, and 13 bases lay outside the gene matches. The CDR3 loop spans 14 amino acids. The CDR3 here is CASSQGQDSSAAFF. The CDR3 DNA is TGTGCCAGCAGCCAAGGACAGGACTCCTCGGCAGCTTTCTTT.

This clonotype was counted many times. The chain couples TRBV29-1 to TRBJ1-3; D uncertain. The V gene's germline CDR1 is SQVTM and CDR2 ANQGSEA. The CDR3 is 13 residues long. Trimming stripped 4 bases from V and 0 bases from J, with 7 bases between. This CDR3 is CSVARSSGNTIYF. The DNA for the CDR3 is TGCAGCGTTGCCAGGTCCTCTGGAAACACCATATATTTT.

This clonotype was counted only a few times. The genes are TRBV6-1 and TRBJ2-7; TRBD2 agrees at 12 bases. From germline, CDR1 is MNHNS and CDR2 SASEGT. V shed 6 bases, J shed 2 bases, and the junction held 2 bases outside the gene matches. The CDR3 has 14 residues. The CDR3 bases are TGTGCCAGCAGGCTAGCGGGAGGGGCCTACGAGCAGTACTTC. Translating gives CASRLAGGAYEQYF.

This clonotype was found many times. V usage is TRBV5-1 and J usage is TRBJ2-1; 12 nucleotides match TRBD2. After removal of 3 bases from V and 2 bases from J, the junction contained 6 bases not matched to a gene. This CDR3 has 17 residues. The germline V gene encodes CDR1 SGHRS and CDR2 YFSETQ. CDR3 nucleotides: TGCGCCAGCAGCTGGTCTAGCGGGAGGGTCGCCTACAATGAGCAGTTCTTC. It codes for CASSWSSGRVAYNEQFF.

At least ten counts were recorded for this clonotype. The chain has TRBV5-1 and TRBJ2-3; 7 nucleotides agree with TRBD2. CDR3 length: 14 residues. Germline-derived CDR1 and CDR2 are SGHRS and YFSETQ. The junction had 4 bases not matched to a gene; V was cut back by 4 bases and J by 2 bases. Here the CDR3 reads CASSPWDYTDTQYF. The CDR3 nucleotides read TGCGCCAGCAGCCCTTGGGACTACACAGATACGCAGTATTTT.

The rearrangement joins TRBV10-3 to TRBJ2-2, with TRBD1 as a possible D gene (5 bases). The V gene's germline CDR1 is ENHRY and CDR2 SYGVKD. CDR3 length: 17 amino acids. V lost 6 bases and J lost 2, with 19 bases in between. CDR3 DNA: TGTGCCATCAGCCAGACAGTAGGGGAACCAAACACCGGGGAGCTGTTTTTT. Translated, it gives CAISQTVGEPNTGELFF.

The chain couples TRBV10-2 to TRBJ1-2; D may be TRBD1 (5 bases). The CDR3 totals 14 residues. Per the germline V gene, CDR1 is WSHSY and CDR2 is SAAADI. Between the trimmed V and J ends, which lost 11 bases and 3 bases, there was a span of 19 bases. The CDR3 reads CAGSPGAYYYGYTF. CDR3 nucleotide sequence: TGCGCCGGTTCCCCCGGGGCCTACTACTATGGCTACACCTTC.

Many counts were recorded for this clonotype. The chain links TRBV10-3 to TRBJ1-3; D is possibly TRBD1 (6 bases). The V end lost 7 bases, the J end lost 3 bases, and 16 bases lay between the germline ends. This CDR3 is 15 amino acids long. Germline V gene data show CDR1 as ENHRY and CDR2 as SYGVKD. CDR3 in DNA: TGTGCCATCAATACAGGGTCACGATATGGAAACACCATATATTTT. It translates to CAINTGSRYGNTIYF.

Ten or more counts support this clonotype. This chain joins TRBV4-1 and TRBJ2-7, with D perhaps TRBD1 (5 bases). Per the germline V gene, CDR1 is MGHRA and CDR2 is YSYEKL. The CDR3 has 15 amino acids. V was clipped by 1 base and J by 3 bases, with 13 bases between them. Written as DNA, the CDR3 is TGCGCCAGCAGCCAAGCGCCCGACAGACTCTACGAGCAGTACTTC. The encoded protein is CASSQAPDRLYEQYF.

This rearrangement joins TRBV5-1 to TRBJ1-1; D uncertain. This CDR3 comprises 16 residues. Trimming shortened V by 0 bases and J by 5 bases, and 17 bases separated the two germline ends. CDR1 is SGHRS, CDR2 YFSETQ, per germline. The CDR3 reads CASSLAFMGFGTEAFF. CDR3 bases: TGCGCCAGCAGCTTGGCTTTTATGGGGTTCGGGACTGAAGCTTTCTTT.

This clonotype was counted many times. The V gene is TRBV20-1, the J gene TRBJ1-4; D is uncertain. Trimming pared 6 bases from V and 2 bases from J, leaving 13 bases between. This CDR3 contains 14 residues. The germline V gene has CDR1 DFQATT and CDR2 SNEGSKA (reference sequence). CDR3 protein: CSAGKGITNEKLFF. The CDR3 DNA follows: TGCAGTGCCGGAAAGGGAATCACTAATGAAAAACTGTTTTTT.

There are a few counts of this clonotype. J is TRBJ2-1 and V is TRBV18; 12 nucleotides align to TRBD2. The V segment lost 1 base and the J segment 10 bases; nucleotides outside the gene matches: 5. The CDR3 length is 15 residues. Germline V CDR1 and CDR2: KGHSH, LQKENI. The CDR3 spells CASSPQQLAGGEQFF. The CDR3 coding sequence is TGTGCCAGCTCACCACAACAACTAGCGGGAGGAGAGCAGTTCTTC. Based on the CDR3 plus reference TRBV18 and TRBJ2-1, the full variable domain is NAGVMQNPRHLVRRRGQEARLRCSPMKGHSHVYWYRQLPEEGLKFMVYLQKENIIDESGMPKERFSAEFPKEGPSILRIQQVVRGDSAAYFCASSPQQLAGGEQFFGPGTRLTVL.

This clonotype was detected ten times or more. The chain couples TRBV7-8 to TRBJ1-6; D remains unclear. The CDR3 extends over 17 amino acids. Looked up from germline, CDR1 is SGHVS and CDR2 is FQNEAQ. The V end was cut by 5 bases, the J end by 5 bases, with 19 bases between. Written as DNA, the CDR3 is TGTGCCAGCAGCCCTAACCGGCTGGGTTTCCATAATTCACCCCTCCACTTT. Amino acids: CASSPNRLGFHNSPLHF.

This clonotype was recorded a few times. This chain links TRBV29-1 with TRBJ2-6; D is unresolved. This CDR3 has 13 amino acids. Germline values: CDR1 SQVTM, CDR2 ANQGSEA. V shed 4 bases and J shed 4 bases, with 8 bases lying between them. CDR3 residues: CSVASGGANVLTF. The CDR3 coding sequence is TGCAGCGTTGCGTCAGGCGGGGCCAACGTCCTGACTTTC.